This entry lists 3 T cell receptor beta chains sequenced from one sample in a study of OX40 agonist ivuxolimab in advanced cancers. Profiled with immunoSEQ multiplex PCR; TCRdb holds only in-frame clones, not every one. Among roughly 88,000 clones listed, 87% were seen once. The specimen was CD4+ or CD8+ T cells sorted from blood, collected in a trial of the OX40 agonist ivuxolimab. The source is an adult with an advanced solid tumor such as melanoma, head and neck, liver or kidney cancer.

This chain joins TRBV19 and TRBJ1-3; D unclear. Germline assignment: CDR1 LNHDA and CDR2 SQIVND (reference sequence). The V end was cut by 3 bases, the J end by 0 bases, with 3 bases between. This CDR3 has 13 residues. As DNA, the CDR3 is TGTGCCAGTAGTATGAGCTCTGGAAACACCATATATTTT. This codes for CASSMSSGNTIYF.

V is TRBV5-1 and J is TRBJ1-1; unclear D gene. Trimming left V 2 bases short and J 1 base short, with 6 bases between. The length of the CDR3 is 13 residues. Germline V gene lookup returns CDR1 SGHRS and CDR2 YFSETQ. The DNA of the CDR3 is TGCGCCAGCAGCTTAGGAACGAACACTGAAGCTTTCTTT. It is translated as CASSLGTNTEAFF. Filled out from reference TRBV5-1 and TRBJ1-1, the complete variable domain reads KAGVTQTPRYLIKTRGQQVTLSCSPISGHRSVSWYQQTPGQGLQFLFEYFSETQRNKGNFPGRFSGRQFSNSRSEMNVSTLELGDSALYLCASSLGTNTEAFFGQGTRLTVV.

The CDR3 is CASSENPGFNEKLFF. The DNA of the CDR3 is TGTGCCAGCAGTGAAAACCCAGGCTTTAATGAAAAACTGTTTTTT. The J gene is TRBJ1-4, the V gene TRBV6-1; no clear D. Germline CDR1 and CDR2: MNHNS and SASEGT. Between the trimmed V and J ends, which lost 2 bases and 4 bases, there was a span of 11 bases. There are 15 residues in the CDR3.